This entry lists 25 T cell receptor beta chains sequenced from one sample in a study of blood T cell repertoires in COVID-19. Using immunoSEQ multiplex PCR, the repertoire was profiled, and TCRdb retains in-frame clones only, with some absent. The sample yields over 600,000 clones, 75% to 90% seen once. The sequencing sample was made of peripheral blood. The receptor source for this set is a woman between 18 and 29 years old with acute or convalescent COVID-19.

The chain combines TRBV4-1 with TRBJ2-2, with 7 bases lining up with TRBD2. CDR3 length equals 19 residues. The ends lost 0 bases at V and 3 bases at J; junction bases unmatched: 13. Germline values: CDR1 MGHRA, CDR2 YSYEKL. Here the CDR3 DNA reads TGCGCCAGCAGCCAAGACGAGGGAGGGGCCCTACATTACACCGGGGAGCTGTTTTTT. Protein: CASSQDEGGALHYTGELFF.

The chain employs TRBV4-1 and TRBJ1-2; D remains unclear. Germline CDR1 is MGHRA and CDR2 is YSYEKL. The germline V and J ends were trimmed by 1 base and 0 bases, with 12 bases remaining between them. This CDR3 has 16 residues. CDR3 sequence reads: CASSQGQIKPNYGYTF. Written as DNA, the CDR3 is TGCGCCAGCAGCCAAGGGCAGATCAAACCTAACTATGGCTACACCTTC.

The chain couples TRBV7-9 to TRBJ2-7; 8 bases are a match to TRBD1. V shed 5 bases, J shed 2 bases, and the junction held 2 bases outside the gene matches. The CDR3 sequence is 13 residues long. Germline CDR1 SEHNR, CDR2 FQNEAQ (reference sequence). The CDR3 here is CASSGTGTYEQYF. In DNA form, the CDR3 reads TGTGCCAGCAGCGGGACAGGAACCTACGAGCAGTACTTC.

The chain is built from TRBV4-2 and TRBJ1-1; D not resolved. V was trimmed by 1 base and J by 5 bases, leaving 11 bases between them. The germline V gene has CDR1 LGHNA and CDR2 YNFKEQ. This CDR3 contains 14 residues. Here the CDR3 DNA reads TGTGCCAGCAGCCAAGTGATACGAGATACTGAAGCTTTCTTT. Its translation: CASSQVIRDTEAFF.

The V gene is TRBV4-2, the J gene TRBJ1-2; a possible D gene is TRBD1 (5 bases). V gave up 0 bases and J gave up 4 bases, with 18 bases separating them. CDR3 length: 17 residues. Per germline, CDR1 LGHNA and CDR2 YNFKEQ. The CDR3 loop reads CASSQEGLAGGGYGYTF. The CDR3, as DNA: TGTGCCAGCAGCCAAGAGGGGCTAGCGGGGGGTGGCTATGGCTACACCTTC.

The rearrangement links TRBV27 to TRBJ1-1, with D uncertain. This CDR3 comprises 16 residues. The ends were cut back, 6 bases at V and 0 bases at J, with 17 bases in the middle. The germline V gene encodes CDR1 MNHEY and CDR2 SMNVEV (reference sequence). CDR3: CASRIKWAHMNTEAFF. CDR3 nucleotide sequence: TGTGCCAGCAGGATTAAGTGGGCCCACATGAACACTGAAGCTTTCTTT.

The V call is TRBV27, the J call TRBJ2-7; TRBD2 matches 8 bases. Trimming cost V 5 bases and J 2 bases; bases outside gene matches: 8. CDR3 length: 15 residues. Per germline, CDR1 MNHEY and CDR2 SMNVEV (reference sequence). CDR3 sequence reads: CASSPHGRGAYEQYF. CDR3 nucleotide sequence: TGTGCCAGCAGTCCCCACGGGAGGGGGGCCTACGAGCAGTACTTC.

The chain joins TRBV7-2 to TRBJ1-5, with 7 positions matching TRBD1. J lost 7 bases, V lost 2 bases, and 8 bases had no gene match. The CDR3 is made up of 15 amino acids. Germline V CDR1 and CDR2: SGHTA, FQGNSA. Here the CDR3 DNA reads TGTGCCAGCAGCTTATGGGCAGGGGGTACGCAGCCCCAGCATTTT. It translates to CASSLWAGGTQPQHF.

The chain links TRBV7-9 to TRBJ2-7, with unresolved D. Per the germline V gene, CDR1 is SEHNR and CDR2 is FQNEAQ (reference sequence). The CDR3 length is 13 residues. V dropped 1 base and J dropped 3 bases, with 7 bases sitting between them. CDR3 in amino acids: CASSLEQNYEQYF. CDR3 coding DNA: TGTGCCAGCAGCTTAGAACAGAACTACGAGCAGTACTTC.

CDR3 loop: CASSLRTSGGADLFF. The CDR3 DNA reads as TGTGCCAGCAGTCTAAGGACTAGCGGGGGGGCGGATCTGTTTTTT. The chain links TRBV2 to TRBJ2-2; 15 bases are a match to TRBD2. The CDR3 is made up of 15 amino acids. From germline, CDR1 is SNHLY and CDR2 FYNNEI. Losses at the gene ends were 5 bases for V and 14 bases for J; bases not matched to a gene: 9.

The V and J genes are TRBV4-3 and TRBJ2-3; D perhaps matches TRBD2 (5 bases). CDR3 length: 14 residues. Trimming shortened V by 5 bases and J by 1 base, and 10 bases separated the two germline ends. The germline CDR1 and CDR2 sequences are LGHNA and YSLEER. The CDR3 DNA follows: TGCGCCAGCAGCTCACCCGGGGGCACAGATACGCAGTATTTT. Its protein is CASSSPGGTDTQYF.

The chain links TRBV29-1 to TRBJ2-1, with D perhaps TRBD1 (6 bases). Trimming shortened V by 1 base and J by 3 bases, and 10 bases separated the two germline ends. The germline V gene encodes CDR1 SQVTM and CDR2 ANQGSEA. The CDR3 contains 14 residues. The CDR3 sequence: CSVEATGLYNEQFF. The CDR3 coding sequence is TGCAGCGTTGAAGCCACAGGGCTCTACAATGAGCAGTTCTTC.

This chain joins TRBV6-6 and TRBJ1-6; D is possibly TRBD1 (5 bases). Germline V gene data show CDR1 as MNHNY and CDR2 as SVGAGI (reference sequence). Trimming took 4 bases from V and 7 from J, leaving 14 bases between them. CDR3 length equals 15 residues. The CDR3: CASSFQGSENSPLHF. In DNA form, the CDR3 reads TGTGCCAGCAGTTTCCAGGGTTCGGAGAATTCACCCCTCCACTTT.

The chain joins TRBV3-1 (or the pseudogene TRBV3-2) to TRBJ1-2, with 7 bases matching TRBD1. The CDR3 has 14 amino acids. Trimming cost V 6 bases and J 2 bases; bases outside gene matches: 6. Per germline, CDR1 LGHDT and CDR2 YNNKEL (reference sequence). The CDR3: CASSSQGLNYGYTF. For the CDR3, the DNA is TGTGCCAGCAGTTCACAGGGGTTAAACTATGGCTACACCTTC.

The chain joins TRBV30 to TRBJ1-5, with D uncertain. V shed 2 bases and J shed 0 bases, with 11 bases lying between them. The CDR3 is 15 residues long. Germline V gene data show CDR1 as GTSNPN and CDR2 as SVGIG (reference sequence). This CDR3 reads CAWSSRHFSNQPQHF. The CDR3 coding sequence is TGTGCCTGGAGTTCCCGACACTTTAGCAATCAGCCCCAGCATTTT.

This sequence joins TRBV19 and TRBJ1-2, with D possibly TRBD1 on 6 matching bases. Looked up from germline, CDR1 is LNHDA and CDR2 is SQIVND (reference sequence). Trimming cost V 2 bases and J 4 bases, with 14 bases left between them. CDR3 length equals 15 residues. The CDR3 coding sequence is TGTGCCAGTAGTATACTCGACAGGACCAGCTATGGCTACACCTTC. Its translation is CASSILDRTSYGYTF.

The chain uses TRBV6-5 and TRBJ2-7; 9 bases line up with TRBD1. The ends lost 6 bases at V and 7 bases at J; junction bases unmatched: 7. This CDR3 has 13 amino acids. Germline V lookup: CDR1 MNHEY, CDR2 SVGAGI. CDR3 residues: CASRAGTGPEQYF. In DNA form, the CDR3 reads TGTGCCAGCAGGGCCGGGACAGGGCCTGAGCAGTACTTC.

The V call is TRBV5-1, the J call TRBJ1-3, with unresolved D. The CDR3 extends over 15 amino acids. Per the germline V gene, CDR1 is SGHRS and CDR2 is YFSETQ. The V end lost 1 base, the J end lost 1 base, and 9 bases lay between the germline ends. CDR3 DNA: TGCGCCAGCAGCTTGTATACGGGATCTGGAAACACCATATATTTT. Amino acids: CASSLYTGSGNTIYF.

This clone was detected only a few times. V usage is TRBV29-1 and J usage is TRBJ2-7, with D unclear. With 6 bases removed from V and 3 bases from J, the gap between germline ends came to 15 bases. The length of the CDR3 is 13 residues. Germline values: CDR1 SQVTM, CDR2 ANQGSEA. CDR3 loop: CSVDGLTGYEQYF. CDR3 DNA sequence: TGCAGCGTCGATGGCCTGACGGGCTACGAGCAGTACTTC.

The genes are TRBV9 and TRBJ1-6, with D possibly being TRBD1 (5 bases). Trimming removed 4 bases from V and 5 bases from J, with 10 bases in between. Germline loops: CDR1 SGDLS, CDR2 YYNGEE. The CDR3 spans 14 residues. In DNA, the CDR3 is TGTGCCAGCAGCCCCGGGGGGGATAATTCACCCCTCCACTTT. Residues: CASSPGGDNSPLHF.

The chain links TRBV2 to TRBJ2-3; 7 nucleotides align to TRBD1. This CDR3 spans 15 amino acids. V lost 2 bases and J lost 1; bases outside the gene matches: 3. CDR1 is SNHLY and CDR2 is FYNNEI in the germline V gene. The CDR3 region is CASSERDRRTDTQYF. DNA of the CDR3: TGTGCCAGCAGTGAAAGGGACAGACGCACAGATACGCAGTATTTT. The variable domain in full, with the rest retrieved from reference TRBV2 and TRBJ2-3, is EPEVTQTPSHQVTQMGQEVILRCVPISNHLYFYWYRQILGQKVEFLVSFYNNEISEKSEIFDDQFSVERPDGSNFTLKIRSTKLEDSAMYFCASSERDRRTDTQYFGPGTRLTVL.

The chain links TRBV19 to TRBJ2-2; 9 bases align to TRBD1. The CDR3 contains 17 residues. The germline gives CDR1 LNHDA, CDR2 SQIVND (reference sequence). V lost 0 bases to trimming and J lost 5 bases; unmatched junction nucleotides: 7. CDR3 DNA sequence: TGTGCCAGTAGTATAGACTCCGGGACAGGGTGGACCGGGGAGCTGTTTTTT. Translated: CASSIDSGTGWTGELFF.

CDR3 nucleotides: TGCGCCAGCAGCCCGGGACAGGGCGGCTACACCTTC. This codes for CASSPGQGGYTF. This chain links TRBV5-1 with TRBJ1-2; 9 bases are shared with TRBD1. The trim removed 4 bases at V and 8 bases at J, leaving 3 bases unmatched. The CDR3 runs 12 residues. CDR1 is SGHRS and CDR2 is YFSETQ in the germline V gene. Full variable domain (remainder filled in from reference TRBV5-1 and TRBJ1-2): KAGVTQTPRYLIKTRGQQVTLSCSPISGHRSVSWYQQTPGQGLQFLFEYFSETQRNKGNFPGRFSGRQFSNSRSEMNVSTLELGDSALYLCASSPGQGGYTFGSGTRLTVV.

The J gene is TRBJ2-3, the V gene TRBV5-1, with D possibly matching TRBD2 (6 bases). The CDR3 consists of 14 residues. Germline V gives CDR1 SGHRS, CDR2 YFSETQ. Trimming left V 6 bases short and J 6 bases short, with 17 bases between. The CDR3 region is CASKDWGLSDTQYF. The CDR3 DNA sequence: TGCGCCAGCAAGGACTGGGGACTCTCGGATACGCAGTATTTT.

The chain joins TRBV24-1 to TRBJ2-1, with D tentatively TRBD1 (6 bases). V was clipped by 4 bases and J by 4 bases, with 13 bases between them. The germline gives CDR1 KGHDR, CDR2 SFDVKD. The CDR3 is 15 amino acids. CDR3 in amino acids: CATSEVRGDYNEQFF. As DNA, the CDR3 is TGTGCCACCAGTGAGGTCAGGGGCGATTACAATGAGCAGTTCTTC.